This T cell receptor beta chain was observed in a study of shared clonotypes between healthy human individuals. Genomic DNA for unsorted samples, which was extracted with the QIAamp DNA Blood Mini kit, came from 81 million or so PBMCs. Study-level results: Specimens sampled were limited to blood, with tissue repertoires likely differing.

CDR3 length: 14 amino acids. Germline loops: CDR1 MDHEN, CDR2 SYDVKM. Trimming left V 3 bases short and J 0 bases short, with 8 bases between. As to this clone: Its antigen is undetermined.

Original handling: Junction-only sequences without quality scores came from ImmunoSEQ, so filtering differed. TCRdb's copy holds only in-frame clones and misses some; the assay was immunoSEQ multiplex PCR. V and J calls and clone size are as listed in that table; D and trimming were resolved from the DNA. The table shows 450,000 to 650,000 clones, with roughly 79% occurring only once. The chain employs TRBV28 and TRBJ1-1; D ambiguous. The sequence was collected from a middle-aged woman in good health. Some clones in this sample may be carry-over from other donors' samples. The sequenced sample was PBMCs. CDR3 residues: CASSFFPMNTEAFF. The CDR3 DNA reads as TGTGCCAGCAGTTTTTTCCCGATGAACACTGAAGCTTTCTTT.